What follows is one TCR beta chain and its context. Antigen specificity is unknown. The sample comes from a study of T cells after yellow fever vaccination. Study-level background: Preparing low-cell-number fractions relied on SMART-Seq v4 Ultra Low Input. Study-wide findings and caveats: Contamination by abundant bulk-population clonotypes could be present in FACS-sorted repertoires.

Template switching by 5'RACE produced TCR cDNA, adding a universal primer site and UMIs. TCRdb ran MiXCR on the 5' RACE reads and lists one entry per CDR3 protein. The sample lists approximately 300,000 distinct CDR3 sequences; roughly 7% were seen once. The CDR3 contains 14 residues. The chain combines TRBV21-1 with TRBJ2-4; TRBD1 was called by the table and not checked on the DNA. TRBV21-1 is listed as a pseudogene. This receptor was identified in a man younger than 30 who received the YFV17D yellow fever vaccine. The starting material was PBMCs, obtained 45 days after the first yellow fever vaccination. For the CDR3, the DNA is TGTGCCAGCAGCGGCCGTGTGGGCGCCGACATTCAGTACTTC. Encoded protein: CASSGRVGADIQYF.